The 15 T cell receptor beta chains below all came from one sample that was sequenced in a study of identical twins. TCRdb ran MiXCR on the 5' RACE reads and lists one entry per CDR3 protein. The data hold roughly 690,000 distinct CDR3 sequences, with around 6% observed a single time. Sequenced: naive T cells sorted from blood. The source is a man between 18 and 35 years old in good health.

In its sample, this clonotype was seen a few times. This chain links TRBV11-1 with TRBJ2-1; 8 bases align to TRBD2. The CDR3 length is 16 residues. The germline CDR1 and CDR2 sequences are SGHAT and FQDESV (reference sequence). Trimming at V came to 5 bases and at J to 4 bases, leaving 10 bases not matched to a gene. The CDR3 spells CASSPPGVAGYNEQFF. DNA of the CDR3: TGTGCCAGCAGCCCGCCGGGAGTAGCGGGGTACAATGAGCAGTTCTTC.

This clonotype was counted many times. The chain couples TRBV7-2 to TRBJ2-1, with 11 bases aligning to TRBD1. With V trimmed by 5 bases and J by 12 bases, 6 bases remained unmatched. The CDR3 totals 13 residues. Germline V gene data show CDR1 as SGHTA and CDR2 as FQGNSA. The DNA for the CDR3 is TGTGCCAGCAGCACGGGACAGGGGGTGATGCAGTTCTTC. Amino acids: CASSTGQGVMQFF.

This clonotype was counted many times. The chain links TRBV19 to TRBJ2-1, with D perhaps TRBD2 (6 bases). The germline gives CDR1 LNHDA, CDR2 SQIVND (reference sequence). The CDR3 has 11 amino acids. The V gene lost 6 bases and the J gene lost 9 bases, with 9 bases spanning the gap. CDR3 sequence reads: CASRGGREQFF. The CDR3 DNA follows: TGTGCCAGTAGAGGAGGGCGTGAGCAGTTCTTC.

The chain combines TRBV19 with TRBJ2-1; a weak D match, TRBD1 (6 bases). V shed 1 base and J shed 4 bases, with 11 bases lying between them. The CDR3 totals 15 residues. Germline CDR1 is LNHDA and CDR2 is SQIVND (reference sequence). The CDR3 sequence is CASSIGGGRYNEQFF. The CDR3 region has the DNA TGTGCCAGTAGTATAGGAGGGGGACGTTACAATGAGCAGTTCTTC.

The J gene is TRBJ1-1, the V gene TRBV28, with a weak D call TRBD1 (6 bases). The CDR3 contains 14 residues. V lost 4 bases and J lost 5, with 14 bases in between. The V gene's germline CDR1 is MDHEN and CDR2 SYDVKM. CDR3 in amino acids: CASSSPGDTTEAFF. The CDR3 coding sequence is TGTGCCAGCAGTTCCCCAGGGGATACTACTGAAGCTTTCTTT.

This clonotype was seen ten or more times. The rearrangement links TRBV5-1 to TRBJ2-1; D unclear. The V gene's germline CDR1 is SGHRS and CDR2 YFSETQ. This CDR3 has 14 residues. Trimming removed 5 bases from V and 3 bases from J, with 12 bases in between. In DNA, the CDR3 is TGCGCCAGCAGTACTCAGATGGTCTACAATGAGCAGTTCTTC. It is translated as CASSTQMVYNEQFF.

The chain combines TRBV20-1 with TRBJ2-2; D unresolved. CDR1 and CDR2 (germline): DFQATT, SNEGSKA (reference sequence). The CDR3 is 14 amino acids. The V end was cut by 0 bases, the J end by 7 bases, with 12 bases between. This CDR3 reads CSARDSLEGGELFF. The CDR3 coding sequence is TGCAGTGCTAGAGATTCGCTCGAAGGCGGGGAGCTGTTTTTT.

CDR3 bases: TGTGCCAGCAGCCTTCGACAGGGCCAGGGACTAGCCCCCTACGAGCAGTACTTC. This gives the protein CASSLRQGQGLAPYEQYF. The genes are TRBV6-2 or TRBV6-3 and TRBJ2-7; 9 bases align to TRBD2. V lost 6 bases and J lost 2; bases outside the gene matches: 17. The CDR3 consists of 18 residues. CDR1 and CDR2 from the germline V gene are MNHEY and SVGEGT.

There are a few counts of this clonotype. This chain connects TRBV30 to TRBJ1-5; a possible D gene is TRBD1 (6 bases). The CDR3 extends over 17 amino acids. CDR1 GTSNPN and CDR2 SVGIG come from the germline V gene (reference sequence). V lost 3 bases and J 6 bases, leaving 24 bases between the germline ends. DNA of the CDR3: TGTGCCTGGAGCCCCGGGTCGGGAGGGGGAAACAGTCAGCCCCAGCATTTT. Translating it yields CAWSPGSGGGNSQPQHF.

The sample holds a few counts of this clonotype. V is TRBV27 and J is TRBJ2-1; tentative D call: TRBD2 (5 bases). Germline CDR1 MNHEY, CDR2 SMNVEV (reference sequence). The CDR3 length is 14 residues. Trimming stripped 2 bases from V and 11 bases from J, with 16 bases between. The CDR3 spells CASSLGRATNKQFF. CDR3 sequence (DNA): TGTGCCAGCAGTTTAGGGCGGGCGACAAACAAGCAGTTCTTC.

The genes are TRBV5-1 and TRBJ2-1, with TRBD2 matching over 13 bases. Germline assignment: CDR1 SGHRS and CDR2 YFSETQ. This CDR3 comprises 16 residues. The V and J ends lost 4 bases and 7 bases, in that order; junction bases with no gene match: 8. CDR3 sequence (DNA): TGCGCCAGCAGCCCCGGACTAGCGGGAGCTCGGAATGAGCAGTTCTTC. It translates to CASSPGLAGARNEQFF.

This clonotype was recorded many times. The rearrangement links TRBV28 to TRBJ1-3, with no clear D. V dropped 6 bases and J dropped 2 bases, with 11 bases sitting between them. CDR1 and CDR2 (germline): MDHEN, SYDVKM. This CDR3 has 14 amino acids. The CDR3 DNA is TGTGCCAGCAGCCCCGAACAGACTGGAAACACCATATATTTT. It translates to CASSPEQTGNTIYF. Together with reference TRBV28 and TRBJ1-3, the CDR3 gives the full variable domain: DVKVTQSSRYLVKRTGEKVFLECVQDMDHENMFWYRQDPGLGLRLIYFSYDVKMKEKGDIPEGYSVSREKKERFSLILESASTNQTSMYLCASSPEQTGNTIYFGEGSWLTVV.

This clonotype was seen a few times. V gene TRBV3-1 combines with J gene TRBJ2-7; D is uncertain. The V and J ends lost 1 base and 6 bases respectively, with 4 bases between them. The CDR3 consists of 11 residues. Per germline, CDR1 LGHDT and CDR2 YNNKEL (reference sequence). The CDR3 bases are TGTGCCAGCAGCCAAGGGGGCGAGCAGTACGTC. It specifies CASSQGGEQYV.

Many counts were recorded for this clonotype. V usage is TRBV12-3 or TRBV12-4 and J usage is TRBJ2-7; tentative D call: TRBD1 (6 bases). The CDR3 is 15 residues long. The V gene lost 5 bases and the J gene lost 2 bases, with 16 bases spanning the gap. CDR3 in amino acids: CASSIDQGSTYEQYF. The CDR3, as DNA: TGTGCCAGCAGTATAGACCAGGGGTCCACCTACGAGCAGTACTTC.

The rearrangement links TRBV7-8 to TRBJ2-1; no clear D gene. The V and J ends lost 7 bases and 7 bases respectively, with 11 bases between them. Germline CDR1 and CDR2: SGHVS and FQNEAQ. CDR3 length equals 12 residues. The CDR3 region has the DNA TGTGCCAGCAAGCCATTTGGAAATGAGCAGTTCTTC. Translating gives CASKPFGNEQFF.